These T cell receptor beta chains were read from a single sample in a study of shared clonotypes between healthy human individuals. Clones were sequenced by immunoSEQ multiplex PCR, and TCRdb holds only the in-frame ones, with some missing. The top ten hold 10% of the sample, which has fewer than 400,000 clones, less than 85% seen once. Sequencing was carried out using memory CD4+ T cells sorted from blood. The receptors derive from a man under 40 in good health. CDR3s include the opening cysteine and the closing phenylalanine or tryptophan. Each record gives: CDR3 protein, V gene, CDR3 length.

CASSSPGDGANVLTF | TRBV6-6 | 15
CASSPMGQGSEKLFF | TRBV28 | 15
CASSRWTSGSTIYEQYF | TRBV27 | 17
CASSLSRAEDTIYF | TRBV7-9 | 14
CASAGTWAYNEQFF | TRBV6-1 | 14
CASSADRGGGYTF | TRBV6-4 | 13
CATSRGDSVNYEQYF | TRBV15 | 15
CASSKVTYHESRANVLTF | TRBV7-9 | 18
CASSVGPLDQPQHF | TRBV9 | 14
CASSPTGGNQPQHF | TRBV18 | 14
CASSDPDTQYF | TRBV28 | 11
CSAEKQGSYNEQFF | TRBV29-1 | 14
CASSDPGQGIYGYTF | TRBV6-1 | 15
CASSPLPAGGDTDTQYF | TRBV18 | 17
CASSPGIGQETQYF | TRBV18 | 14
CASSHKITDTIDEQYF | TRBV4-2 | 16
CASSGQGATGELFF | TRBV5-1 | 14
CASRGFGEQYF | TRBV6-5 | 11
CASRDPNDYEQYF | TRBV5-6 | 13
CASSSQGANYGYTF | TRBV5-4 | 14
CASSVGTSSNYEQYF | TRBV9 | 15
CASSSRGRTNTEAFF | TRBV5-1 | 15
CASSFGGRSTDTQYF | TRBV7-3 | 15
CASSPGQPNQPQHF | TRBV5-1 | 14
CASRPAQGPYEQYF | TRBV6-1 | 14
CASGPPGLRSEQYF | TRBV28 | 14
CASSLRSYEQYF | TRBV5-6 | 12
CASSKSSNYGYTF | TRBV19 | 13